These 4 T cell receptor beta chains share one sample of origin, sequenced in a study of T cell responses to AZD1222 COVID-19 vaccine. Profiling relied on immunoSEQ multiplex PCR, and the TCRdb table lists in-frame clones only, not all of them. The repertoire has over 130,000 clones, around 95% of them found once; the top ten carry around 1.3%. The material sequenced was peripheral blood, taken on day 0 of AZD1222 vaccination. These receptor sequences come from an adult in good health.

The V call is TRBV5-6, the J call TRBJ2-7, with 9 bases aligning to TRBD1. Germline V gives CDR1 SGHDT, CDR2 YYEEEE. The CDR3 is 14 amino acids. J gave up 4 bases and V 4 bases, and 6 bases lay outside the gene matches. CDR3 loop: CASSAGQGIYEQYV. DNA of the CDR3: TGTGCCAGCAGCGCGGGACAGGGTATTTACGAGCAGTACGTC.

The count of this clone is one. V is TRBV27 and J is TRBJ2-3, with a tentative D call TRBD2 (6 bases). This CDR3 spans 15 amino acids. Trimming removed 6 bases at V and 4 bases at J, with 17 bases between. Germline values: CDR1 MNHEY, CDR2 SMNVEV (reference sequence). This CDR3 reads CASSHQRGLADTQYF. CDR3 in DNA: TGTGCCAGCAGCCACCAGAGGGGACTTGCAGATACGCAGTATTTT.

The V and J genes are TRBV5-1 and TRBJ1-2; D call uncertain. Germline V CDR1 and CDR2: SGHRS, YFSETQ. With 0 bases removed from V and 7 bases from J, the gap between germline ends came to 7 bases. This CDR3 contains 12 residues. The CDR3 sequence: CASSLGAGGYTF. CDR3 coding DNA: TGCGCCAGCAGCTTGGGGGCTGGTGGCTACACCTTC. The whole variable domain, remainder taken from reference TRBV5-1 and TRBJ1-2, is KAGVTQTPRYLIKTRGQQVTLSCSPISGHRSVSWYQQTPGQGLQFLFEYFSETQRNKGNFPGRFSGRQFSNSRSEMNVSTLELGDSALYLCASSLGAGGYTFGSGTRLTVV.

The chain uses TRBV7-9 and TRBJ2-5; D is perhaps TRBD2 (6 bases). Germline V gene data show CDR1 as SEHNR and CDR2 as FQNEAQ (reference sequence). V was trimmed by 2 bases and J by 5 bases, leaving 9 bases between them. The CDR3 is 13 residues long. As DNA, the CDR3 is TGTGCCAGCAGCTTACGCGGGGTGGAGACCCAGTACTTC. This codes for CASSLRGVETQYF.